This T cell receptor beta chain was recovered during a study of blood T cell repertoires in COVID-19. Study details: Collection of acute and convalescent COVID-19 samples took place in the United States, Italy and Spain.

Recruitment covered about two dozen US areas and drew participants whose ages spanned roughly 18 to 89 years. Participants had their cohort set by participant-reported clinical history. In the study's own analysis: Amplified reference gene primers provided the basis for estimating nucleated cell counts. TCRdb's table, derived via immunoSEQ multiplex PCR, lists solely in-frame clones and lacks some. D and trimming come from the DNA, and the V and J calls and clone size come from that table. The data show fewer than 250,000 clones, 75% to 85% seen once. CDR1 and CDR2 (germline): SGHNT, YYREEE (reference sequence). Trimming took 0 bases from V and 2 from J, leaving 17 bases between them. There are 17 residues in the CDR3.

The clonotype was recovered from a woman aged 50 to 60 with acute COVID-19. Sequenced input: PBMCs or T cells enriched from blood (not recorded which). The chain recombines TRBV5-4 with TRBJ2-5; no reliable D call. The CDR3 nucleotides are TGTGCCAGCAGCTTGGCCAGTGCTAGTCAACTTCAAGAGACCCAGTACTTC. It encodes CASSLASASQLQETQYF.